This record concerns one T cell receptor (beta chain) sequence. What antigen it recognizes has not been identified. No base qualities exist here, and no much larger clone lies one base off it. The source of the sample is a study of cytomegalovirus exposure and HLA in healthy donors (dated 2017 in TCRdb). Background for the entire study: According to an earlier analysis of 587 of the donors, about 170 million T cells yielded 117 million unique TCR beta sequences and approximately 300 Gb of sequence data. An early release that covered several hundred HLA-typed donors contained approximately 290 gigabases of sequencing data and tens of millions of unique TCR sequences. HLA typing included class I and class II loci at four-digit resolution. Rather than drawing on any new phenotypic data, the later analysis identified candidate immune exposures from TCR beta sequences and the way those sequences occurred across donors. Along with the approximately 700-subject first cohort, a separate validation cohort of around 120 different subjects was used. A later genetic analysis took genome-wide SNP genotypes for about 60% of the roughly 670 donors and used that subset as a discovery cohort. The aim of the study was to test whether cataloging public T cell receptors could identify signatures of past pathogen exposure. Alongside the repertoire data, information on donor age, sex, ethnicity and CMV serostatus was compiled. Typing coverage varied by locus: roughly 620-640 donors for A, B, C, DRB1 and DQB1; approximately 520 for DQA1; around 570 for DPA1; approximately 490 for DPB1. Of the roughly 400 genotyped donors, approximately 81% were placed in the genetic ancestry cluster associated with self-reported Caucasian donors. Using immunosequencing, the study profiled T cell repertoires from 500 to 800 subjects and related those repertoires to cytomegalovirus serostatus. In an earlier analysis of 587 of the donors, high-throughput TCR beta sequencing was used to judge whether each TCR beta V gene segment behaved as functional or pseudogenic. The study combined high-throughput TCR immunosequencing, statistical association of individual TCRs with disease status, and machine learning to predict cytomegalovirus infection status. Because of strong linkage in the cohort, roughly five DR-DQ haplotypes were treated as single units for association and clustering. Every discovery cohort repertoire had been produced on one sequencing platform. On average, around 240,000 unique TCR beta nucleotide sequences were sequenced per donor among more than 350 genotyped donors of the cohort, with 15% to 20% of those sequences being non-productive. To study patterns of TCR occurrence, a later analysis re-analyzed previously published TCR beta repertoires from 600 to 750 donors and added high-resolution HLA genotyping. Overall results and qualifications from the work: Strong co-occurrence of HLA alleles, especially DR and DQ, made assigning TCR associations to individual alleles difficult. V-gene and J-gene trimming of TCR beta chains was associated with a missense DCLRE1C variant in a later genetic analysis, and the association was replicated in an independent cohort. In the study, approximately 160 TCR beta chains were listed as associated with cytomegalovirus. Because the 87-base-pair reads could not distinguish some IMGT-functional V segments, including TRBV6-2 and TRBV6-3, those segments were excluded. According to a later analysis, TCR association rates differed among HLA loci, with DRB1 alleles showing the most associated TCRs and HLA-C alleles showing the fewest. Compared with the roughly 700-donor mean, donors in an Asian-associated ancestry cluster had fewer N-insertions in productive TCRs, according to a later genetic analysis. The cohort was sequenced for TCR beta chains only, and without alpha or paired-chain data the features that could be detected were limited. An earlier analysis of approximately 500 of the donors showed that most TCR beta V segments appeared in productive rearrangements either about 87% or about 30% of the time, which broadly matched IMGT annotations. A group of highly shared sequence variants was considered likely to be a technical artifact of the sequencing pipeline. A later analysis associated 15,000 or so TCR beta sequences with specific HLA alleles at a false discovery rate of 0.05. In a later analysis, HLA-associated TCR beta chains were found to be more clonally expanded and to have lower generation probabilities than equally common non-associated chains. It was suggested by the authors that the approach could potentially be generalized to other disease states and immunological phenotypes. Presence/absence analyses assumed roughly uniform sequencing depth across donors, an assumption that may not hold. A further reported finding was that TCR beta sequences accurately predicted the HLA-A and HLA-B alleles for most subjects in the first cohort. A later analysis reported that several top co-occurrence clusters appeared linked to parvovirus B19, influenza, CMV and Epstein-Barr virus. Most CMV-associated TCR beta chains appeared to be HLA-restricted in a later analysis, and the HLA associations seemed to be driven largely by CMV exposure. A few of the identified cytomegalovirus-associated TCR beta chains were confirmed in vitro to be specific for cytomegalovirus antigens. Cytomegalovirus status was reported to be diagnosed by the classifier with high specificity and sensitivity in both the original and validation cohorts. Linkage disequilibrium might explain the correlated functional status among segregating V segments, but an unknown experimental factor could not be excluded. Because HLA typing was unavailable for some donors at each locus, only the typed subset was used in association tests. Because counts were too low, around 17 rarely observed V segments, including chromosome 9 orphons, were left out of the earlier analysis of 587 of the donors. While some public TCRs were present in many individuals, most TCR sequences turned up only very rarely across donors. Immune exposure information for the cohort was limited to CMV serostatus.

Library construction relied on the immunoSEQ multiplex PCR assay. The multiplex PCR relied on a mix of 60 forward primers for TCR Vbeta segments and 13 reverse primers for TCR Jbeta segments. Amplification of the CDR3 region of rearranged TCR beta genes was performed with a multiplex PCR assay on genomic DNA. On the Illumina HiSeq System, the amplified TCR beta libraries were sequenced as 87-base-pair reads. Per the authors' processing: A later analysis tallied roughly 78 million unique TCR beta chains across the 666 repertoires, and about 10 million of those chains were shared by two or more donors. To remove PCR and sequencing errors, raw reads were error-corrected and collapsed into unique sequences using a nearest-neighbor algorithm that merged closely related sequences. CDR3 sequences were aligned to IMGT reference sequences to assign V, D and J gene segments. For a sequence to be retained, a match of at least six nucleotides was required to both a V gene segment and a J gene segment. Rearrangements were classified as productive when the CDR3 lacked stop codons and remained in frame with V and J, and all other rearrangements were classified as non-productive. Following IMGT convention, CDR3 was defined as the stretch from the second conserved V-encoded cysteine to the conserved J-encoded phenylalanine. The earlier analysis of about 590 of the donors excluded sequences that lacked an unambiguous match to a single V gene segment. In an earlier analysis of several hundred of the donors, a V segment was called functional when productive rearrangements were above 56.7%, and segregating when the standard deviation between donors exceeded 5%. A statistical classification framework was built to diagnose cytomegalovirus status from the catalog of TCR beta chain sequences. V and J gene assignment, in a later analysis, came from comparing TCR nucleotide sequences with IMGT/GENE-DB human TR gene sequences. In a later analysis, CDR3 sequences and most-parsimonious VDJ recombination scenarios were assigned using the TCRdist pipeline. In a later analysis, each TCR beta chain was defined by its CDR3 amino acid sequence together with its V-gene family, and reads lacking a unique V-gene family were excluded. To address suspected cross-contamination and a sequencing artifact, a later analysis removed approximately 600 highly shared, low-generation-probability nucleotide sequences. For each public chain, a later analysis derived a clonal expansion index from normalized ranks of inferred template counts within each repertoire. In a later analysis, generation probabilities were computed using a VDJ recombination model fitted to out-of-frame rearrangements, and the results were checked against IGoR. In a later analysis, TCR-TCR, TCR-HLA and TCR-CMV co-occurrence was scored with hypergeometric tests, and a repertoire-size bias correction was applied to TCR pairs. A later analysis estimated false discovery rates by permuting HLA or CMV assignments 20 times. In a later analysis, co-occurring TCRs were grouped with DBSCAN, and TCRdist sequence similarity was added when clustering was performed within HLA-allele-positive subsets. Repertoires with fewer than 30,000 or more than 120,000 public chains were left out of co-occurrence clustering, as were a handful of repertoires with anomalous nucleotide sharing. This immuneACCESS table, as held by TCRdb, lists in-frame sequences with V and J called but not all clones. Of the missing ones, under half trace to an unresolved V gene in checked studies; the others have no known cause. V, J and clone size reflect that table, while D and trimming were determined from the DNA. The sample records fewer than 200,000 clones, 76% of which are singletons. About 0.8% of the sample goes to the ten largest clones.

The germline V gene supplies CDR1 SGHTS and CDR2 YDEGEE. The CDR3, from cysteine to phenylalanine, totals 15 residues. The entry retains the CDR3 DNA only, 45 bases that are in frame from base 1. Trimmed from V: 1 base; trimmed from J: 7 bases; junction bases lacking a gene match: 8. The cohort was made up of hundreds of healthy bone marrow donors. Cohort members were all nominally healthy when sampled, although unrecorded immune exposures were likely present. The donor was CMV seronegative and belonged to the group of around 350 seronegative cohort members. Each donor provided a peripheral blood sample, and peripheral blood mononuclear cells were used for TCR beta sequencing. The Qiagen DNeasy Blood Extraction Kit was used to extract genomic DNA from the blood cell samples.

Sequencing was carried out using PBMCs. The rearranged chain carries TRBV5-8 and TRBJ1-2; 9 bases in between match TRBD1. The sequence came from a female donor in good health and CMV-seronegative. This receptor has the CDR3 CASSLMGQGLGGYTF. The nucleotide sequence reads as follows: TGTGCCAGCAGCTTGATGGGACAGGGTCTAGGTGGCTACACCTTC.